In its sample, the clone carrying this T cell receptor (beta chain) is medium-sized. Its antigen remains unknown. This entry is derived from a study of T cells in localized non-small cell lung cancer. Study conclusions and caveats: In adjacent lung, a median roughly 58 of the top 100 tumor clones were found.

Measured with immunoSEQ multiplex PCR; TCRdb has only the in-frame clones, and not every one. The sample includes around 1,300 clones, less than 40% of them seen just once. V was pared by 5 bases and J by 3 bases, with 9 bases of the junction left unmatched. The CDR3 has 15 amino acids. Germline V gene data show CDR1 as SGHNT and CDR2 as YENEEA. This chain connects TRBV11-3 to TRBJ2-7, with TRBD1 identical over 8 bases. The material sequenced was normal lung tissue next to the tumor, taken before any cancer treatment. The sequence derives from a man aged 40 to 70 with stage I lung adenocarcinoma. The CDR3, as DNA: TGTGCCAGCAGCCTAACGGGACAGGAGTTCTACGAGCAGTACTTC. This translates into CASSLTGQEFYEQYF.